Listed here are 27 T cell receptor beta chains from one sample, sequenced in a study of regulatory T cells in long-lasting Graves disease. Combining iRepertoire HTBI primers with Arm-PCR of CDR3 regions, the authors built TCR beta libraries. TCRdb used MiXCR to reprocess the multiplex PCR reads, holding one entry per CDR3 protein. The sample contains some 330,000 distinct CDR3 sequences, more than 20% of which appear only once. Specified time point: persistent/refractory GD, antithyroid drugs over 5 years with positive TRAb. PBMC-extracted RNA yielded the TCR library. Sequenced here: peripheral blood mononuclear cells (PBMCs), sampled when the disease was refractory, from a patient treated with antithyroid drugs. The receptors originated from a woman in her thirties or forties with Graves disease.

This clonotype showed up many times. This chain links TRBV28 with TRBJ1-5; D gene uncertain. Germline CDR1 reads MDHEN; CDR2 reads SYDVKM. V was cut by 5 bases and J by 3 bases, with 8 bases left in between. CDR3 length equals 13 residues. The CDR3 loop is CASSSNNNQPQHF. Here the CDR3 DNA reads TGTGCCAGCAGTAGCAACAACAATCAGCCCCAGCATTTT.

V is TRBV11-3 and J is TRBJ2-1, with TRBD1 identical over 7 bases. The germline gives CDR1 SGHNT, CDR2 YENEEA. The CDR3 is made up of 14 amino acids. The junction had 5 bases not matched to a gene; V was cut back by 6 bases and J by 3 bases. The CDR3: CASSLRQGYNEQFF. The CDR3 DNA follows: TGTGCCAGCAGTCTTAGACAGGGCTACAATGAGCAGTTCTTC.

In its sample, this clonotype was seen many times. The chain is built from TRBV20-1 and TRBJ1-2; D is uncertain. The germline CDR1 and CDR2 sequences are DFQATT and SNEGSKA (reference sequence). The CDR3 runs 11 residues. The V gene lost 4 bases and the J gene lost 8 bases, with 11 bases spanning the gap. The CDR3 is CSAKGSGGYTF. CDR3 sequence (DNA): TGCAGTGCTAAAGGATCGGGAGGCTACACCTTC.

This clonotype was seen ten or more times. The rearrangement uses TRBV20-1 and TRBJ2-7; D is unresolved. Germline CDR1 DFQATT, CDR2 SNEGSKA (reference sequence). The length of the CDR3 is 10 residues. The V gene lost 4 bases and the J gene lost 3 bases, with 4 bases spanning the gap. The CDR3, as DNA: TGCAGTGCTAATCGCTACGAGCAGTACTTC. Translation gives CSANRYEQYF.

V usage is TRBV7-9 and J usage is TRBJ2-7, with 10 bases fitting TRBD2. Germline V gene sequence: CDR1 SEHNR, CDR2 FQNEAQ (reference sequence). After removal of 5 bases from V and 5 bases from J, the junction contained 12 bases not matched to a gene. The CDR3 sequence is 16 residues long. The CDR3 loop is CASSPGLLAGRDEQYF. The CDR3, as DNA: TGTGCCAGCAGCCCTGGACTACTAGCGGGGAGAGACGAGCAGTACTTC.

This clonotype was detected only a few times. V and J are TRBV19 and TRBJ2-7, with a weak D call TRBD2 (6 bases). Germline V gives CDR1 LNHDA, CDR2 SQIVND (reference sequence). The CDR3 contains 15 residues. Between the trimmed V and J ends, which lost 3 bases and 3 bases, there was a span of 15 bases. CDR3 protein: CASSMGGSRYYEQYF. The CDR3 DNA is TGTGCCAGTAGTATGGGGGGTTCCAGATACTACGAGCAGTACTTC. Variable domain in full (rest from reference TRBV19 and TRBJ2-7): DGGITQSPKYLFRKEGQNVTLSCEQNLNHDAMYWYRQDPGQGLRLIYYSQIVNDFQKGDIAEGYSVSREKKESFPLTVTSAQKNPTAFYLCASSMGGSRYYEQYFGPGTRLTVT.

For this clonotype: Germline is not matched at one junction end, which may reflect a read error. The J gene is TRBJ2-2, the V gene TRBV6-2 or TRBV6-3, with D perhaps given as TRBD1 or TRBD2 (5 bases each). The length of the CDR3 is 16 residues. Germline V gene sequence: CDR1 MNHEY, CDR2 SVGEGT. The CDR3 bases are TGTGCCAGCAGCCCTCCGGGACCAACGAACGCCGGGGAGCTGTTTTTT. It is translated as CASSPPGPTNAGELFF.

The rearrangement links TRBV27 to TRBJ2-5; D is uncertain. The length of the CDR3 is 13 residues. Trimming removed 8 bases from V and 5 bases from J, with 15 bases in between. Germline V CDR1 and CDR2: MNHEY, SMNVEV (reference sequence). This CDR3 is CASGPAEWETQYF. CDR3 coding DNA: TGTGCCAGCGGCCCCGCGGAATGGGAGACCCAGTACTTC.

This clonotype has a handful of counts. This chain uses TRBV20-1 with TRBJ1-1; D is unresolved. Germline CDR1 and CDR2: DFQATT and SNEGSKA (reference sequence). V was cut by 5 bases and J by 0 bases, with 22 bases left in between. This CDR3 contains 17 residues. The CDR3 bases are TGCAGTGCTCTTTTACAAGGCATCTCCGCCATGAACACTGAAGCTTTCTTT. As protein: CSALLQGISAMNTEAFF.

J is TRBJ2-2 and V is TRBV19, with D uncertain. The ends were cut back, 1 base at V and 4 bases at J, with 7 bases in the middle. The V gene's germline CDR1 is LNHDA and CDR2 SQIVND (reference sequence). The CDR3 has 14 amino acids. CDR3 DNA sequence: TGTGCCAGTAGTATAGTGTTGTCCACCGGGGAGCTGTTTTTT. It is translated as CASSIVLSTGELFF. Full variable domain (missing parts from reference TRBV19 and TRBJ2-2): DGGITQSPKYLFRKEGQNVTLSCEQNLNHDAMYWYRQDPGQGLRLIYYSQIVNDFQKGDIAEGYSVSREKKESFPLTVTSAQKNPTAFYLCASSIVLSTGELFFGEGSRLTVL.

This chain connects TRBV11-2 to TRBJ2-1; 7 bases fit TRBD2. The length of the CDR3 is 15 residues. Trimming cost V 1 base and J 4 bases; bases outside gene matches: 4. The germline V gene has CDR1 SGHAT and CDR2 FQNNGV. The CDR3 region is CASSLGTSVYNEQFF. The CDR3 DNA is TGTGCCAGCAGCTTAGGGACTAGTGTTTACAATGAGCAGTTCTTC.

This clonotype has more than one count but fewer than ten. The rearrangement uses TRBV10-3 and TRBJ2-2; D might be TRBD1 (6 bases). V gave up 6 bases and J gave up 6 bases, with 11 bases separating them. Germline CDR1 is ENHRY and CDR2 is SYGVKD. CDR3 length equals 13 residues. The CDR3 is CAIRQGMAGELFF. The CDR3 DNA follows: TGTGCCATCAGACAGGGAATGGCCGGGGAGCTGTTTTTT.

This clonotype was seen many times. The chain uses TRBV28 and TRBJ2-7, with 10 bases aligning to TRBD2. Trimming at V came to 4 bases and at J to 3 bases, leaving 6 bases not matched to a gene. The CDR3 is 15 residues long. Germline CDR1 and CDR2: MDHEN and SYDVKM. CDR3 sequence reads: CASSSRTSGNYEQYF. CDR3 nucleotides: TGTGCCAGCAGTTCCCGGACTAGCGGCAACTACGAGCAGTACTTC.

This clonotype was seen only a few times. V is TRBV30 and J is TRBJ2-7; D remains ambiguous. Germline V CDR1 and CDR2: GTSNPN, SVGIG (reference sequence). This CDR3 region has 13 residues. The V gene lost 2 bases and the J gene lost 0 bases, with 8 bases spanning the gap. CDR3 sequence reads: CAWSPAYSYEQYF. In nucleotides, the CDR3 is TGTGCCTGGAGTCCGGCGTACTCCTACGAGCAGTACTTC.

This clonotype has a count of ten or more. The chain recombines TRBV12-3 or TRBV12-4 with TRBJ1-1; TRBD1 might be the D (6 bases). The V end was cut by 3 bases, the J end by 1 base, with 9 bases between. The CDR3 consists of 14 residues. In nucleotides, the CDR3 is TGTGCCAGCAGTTTCGGGACACCGAACACTGAAGCTTTCTTT. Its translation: CASSFGTPNTEAFF.

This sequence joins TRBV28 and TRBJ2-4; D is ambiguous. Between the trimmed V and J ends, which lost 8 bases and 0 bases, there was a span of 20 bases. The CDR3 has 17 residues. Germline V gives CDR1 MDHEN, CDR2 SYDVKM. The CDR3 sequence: CASQPASPRLAKNIQYF. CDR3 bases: TGTGCCAGCCAACCCGCCTCCCCAAGACTAGCCAAAAACATTCAGTACTTC.

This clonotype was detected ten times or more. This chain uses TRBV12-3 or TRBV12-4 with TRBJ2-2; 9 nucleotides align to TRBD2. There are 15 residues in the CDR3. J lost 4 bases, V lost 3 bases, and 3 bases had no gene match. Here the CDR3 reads CASSFTSGLTGELFF. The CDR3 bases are TGTGCCAGCAGTTTTACTAGCGGGCTCACCGGGGAGCTGTTTTTT.

The DNA of the CDR3 is TGTGCCAGCCGCTCAGGGGGCAAGTACGAGCAGTACTTC. This encodes CASRSGGKYEQYF. J is TRBJ2-7 and V is TRBV6-1; 8 bases match TRBD1. After removal of 8 bases from V and 4 bases from J, the junction contained 7 bases not matched to a gene. Germline assignment: CDR1 MNHNS and CDR2 SASEGT. The CDR3 is 13 residues long.

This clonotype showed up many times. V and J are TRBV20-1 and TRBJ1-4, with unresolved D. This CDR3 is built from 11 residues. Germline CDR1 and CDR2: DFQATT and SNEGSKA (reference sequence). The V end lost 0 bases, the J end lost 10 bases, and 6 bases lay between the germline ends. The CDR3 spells CSARDLGKLFF. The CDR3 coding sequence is TGCAGTGCTAGAGATCTTGGAAAACTGTTTTTT.

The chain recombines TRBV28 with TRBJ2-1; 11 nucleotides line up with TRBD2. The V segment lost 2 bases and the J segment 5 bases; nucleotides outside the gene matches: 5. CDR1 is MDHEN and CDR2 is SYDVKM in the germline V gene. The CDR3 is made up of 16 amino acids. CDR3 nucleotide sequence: TGTGCCAGCAGTTTACCCGGGACTAGCGGAGACAATGAGCAGTTCTTC. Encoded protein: CASSLPGTSGDNEQFF.

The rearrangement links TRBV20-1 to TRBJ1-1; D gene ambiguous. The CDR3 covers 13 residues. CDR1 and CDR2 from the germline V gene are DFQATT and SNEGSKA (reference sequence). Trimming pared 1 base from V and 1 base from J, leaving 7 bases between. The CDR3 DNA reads TGCAGTGCTAGAGTCTACGGGAACACTGAAGCTTTCTTT. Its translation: CSARVYGNTEAFF.

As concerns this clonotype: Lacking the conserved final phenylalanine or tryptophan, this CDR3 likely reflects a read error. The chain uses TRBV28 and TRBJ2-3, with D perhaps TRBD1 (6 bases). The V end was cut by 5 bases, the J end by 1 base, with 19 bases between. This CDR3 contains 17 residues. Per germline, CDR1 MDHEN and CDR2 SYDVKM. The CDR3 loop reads CASSAHRDTGGTDTQYS. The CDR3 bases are TGTGCCAGCAGTGCGCACCGGGACACCGGGGGCACAGATACGCAGTATTCT.

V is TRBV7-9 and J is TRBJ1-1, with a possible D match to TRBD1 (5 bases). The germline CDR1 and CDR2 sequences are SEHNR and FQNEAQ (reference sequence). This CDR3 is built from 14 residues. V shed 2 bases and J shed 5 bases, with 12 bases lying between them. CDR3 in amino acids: CASSLPSGGTEAFF. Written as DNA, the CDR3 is TGTGCCAGCAGCTTACCAAGCGGGGGGACTGAAGCTTTCTTT.

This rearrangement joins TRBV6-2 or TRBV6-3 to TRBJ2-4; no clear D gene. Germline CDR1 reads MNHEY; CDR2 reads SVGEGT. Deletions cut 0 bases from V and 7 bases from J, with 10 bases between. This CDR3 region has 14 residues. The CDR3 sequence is CASSYSGSGNIQYF. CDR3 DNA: TGTGCCAGCAGTTACTCCGGAAGTGGGAACATTCAGTACTTC.

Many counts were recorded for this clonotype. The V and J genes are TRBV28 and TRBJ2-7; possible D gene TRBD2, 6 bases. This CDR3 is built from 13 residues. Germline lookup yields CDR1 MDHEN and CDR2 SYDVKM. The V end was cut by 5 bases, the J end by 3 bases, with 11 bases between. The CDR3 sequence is CASSALAVYEQYF. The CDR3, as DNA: TGTGCCAGCAGTGCCTTAGCGGTCTACGAGCAGTACTTC. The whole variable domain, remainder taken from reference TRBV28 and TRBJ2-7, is DVKVTQSSRYLVKRTGEKVFLECVQDMDHENMFWYRQDPGLGLRLIYFSYDVKMKEKGDIPEGYSVSREKKERFSLILESASTNQTSMYLCASSALAVYEQYFGPGTRLTVT.

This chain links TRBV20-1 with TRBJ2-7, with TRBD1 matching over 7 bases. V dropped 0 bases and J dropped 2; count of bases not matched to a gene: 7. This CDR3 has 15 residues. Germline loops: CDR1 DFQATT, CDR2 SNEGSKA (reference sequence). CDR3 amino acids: CSARDYQRGPYEQYF. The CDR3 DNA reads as TGCAGTGCTAGAGATTATCAGAGGGGGCCCTACGAGCAGTACTTC.

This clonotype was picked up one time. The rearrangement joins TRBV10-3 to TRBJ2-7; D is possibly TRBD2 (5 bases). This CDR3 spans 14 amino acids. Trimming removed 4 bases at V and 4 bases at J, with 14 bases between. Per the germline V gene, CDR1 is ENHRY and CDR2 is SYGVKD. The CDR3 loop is CAISGSGPGYEQYF. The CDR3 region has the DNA TGTGCCATCAGTGGATCCGGGCCGGGGTACGAGCAGTACTTC.